This T cell receptor (beta chain) came from a study of blood T cell repertoires in COVID-19 (TCRdb year 2020). The study in broad terms: The collaborator samples originated in the United States, Italy and Spain and spanned the acute and convalescent phases of COVID-19. Sample metadata almost always included a de-identified subject ID, COVID-19 status, age in years and sex. The samples were drawn from the first 160 participants of the ongoing ImmuneRACE study and from some 1,300 subjects provided by 6 global collaborators. The repertoires were released in a freely available public database meant as a resource for research on the immune response to SARS-CoV-2. HLA class I and class II types, where available, came from metadata supplied by the sample provider rather than from assay-based typing. The prospective study material was composed of cDNA or gDNA derived from T cells, B-cell-depleted T cells, or PBMCs. The dataset comprised deeply sampled blood TCRbeta repertoires from subjects exposed to, actively infected with, or recovered from COVID-19. The paper as a whole reports these results and caveats: The amount of clinical and demographic metadata varied by source and participant and was provided uncurated.

TCRbeta CDR3 regions were amplified from genomic DNA using the immunoSEQ Assay, a bias-controlled multiplex PCR. The paper's data handling went like this. Nucleated cell counts per sample were estimated from amplification of reference gene primers within the assay. To quantify the absolute abundance of each unique TCRbeta CDR3 rearrangement, sequence reads were collapsed and filtered. Productive Simpson clonality was computed per sample as the square root of Simpson's diversity index over productive rearrangements. The source is immuneACCESS, and TCRdb retained only in-frame sequences with V and J called. Part of the clones is not carried over; for the studies checked, unresolved V genes explain less than half of this, and the remainder is unexplained. D and trimming come from the DNA, and the V and J calls and clone size come from that table. The sample contains more than 350,000 clones, about 90% of them found a single time. The ten largest clones add up to about 3% of the sample.

At one collaborating source in Seattle, patients were enrolled during active infection and were followed longitudinally through the course of disease. Whole blood was collected in K2EDTA tubes by collaborating institutions according to the institutions' own protocols. For TCRbeta analysis, collaborator samples were shipped as frozen whole blood, as isolated PBMCs, or as DNA extracted from either sample type. In regard to this clone: This receptor's antigen is unknown. It has no much larger one-base neighbor in the sample; base qualities were not kept.

Cut back by 0 bases and 8 bases, the V and J ends lie 9 bases apart. The CDR3 numbers 13 residues from cysteine through phenylalanine. Only CDR3 DNA remains: 39 bases, in frame from the first base. CDR1 SGDLS and CDR2 YYNGEE were looked up in the germline V gene. The receptor comes from a woman in her twenties or thirties with COVID-19, enrolled during active disease. The source material was peripheral blood. Recombination connected TRBV9 to TRBJ2-1, and TRBD2 may be the D gene, going by 6 matching bases. The CDR3 region: CASSVEAGYEQFF. The nucleotide sequence reads TGTGCCAGCAGCGTAGAGGCGGGGTATGAGCAGTTCTTC. This CDR3, with the reference TRBV9 and TRBJ2-1 proteins standing in past its ends, gives the full variable domain DSGVTQTPKHLITATGQRVTLRCSPRSGDLSVYWYQQSLDQGLQFLIQYYNGEERAKGNILERFSAQQFPDLHSELNLSSLELGDSALYFCASSVEAGYEQFFGPGTRLTVL.